What follows are 23 T cell receptor beta chains derived from one specimen sequenced in a study of beta chain features in type 1 diabetes. Overall study results and limits: Among all four CD4+ subsets, Type 1 diabetes patients had TCRB CDR3s that were moderately but significantly shorter.

The authors reverse transcribed all of the isolated RNA, so sequencing captured expressed TCRB transcripts. Assay: immunoSEQ multiplex PCR; the TCRdb copy retains only in-frame clones and omits some. This table has about 47,000 clones, about 48% appearing once. Antigens for these TCRs are unknown. Sequences were obtained from stem cell memory CD4+ T cells from blood. The receptors were sampled from a man between 25 and 39 years old with type 1 diabetes.

The rearrangement uses TRBV9 and TRBJ2-2; D not resolved. Trimming left V 4 bases short and J 8 bases short, with 15 bases between. The germline CDR1 and CDR2 sequences are SGDLS and YYNGEE. This CDR3 region has 14 residues. Here the CDR3 DNA reads TGTGCCAGCAGCCTATCTCAAAGTGCGGGGGAGCTGTTTTTT. Translating gives CASSLSQSAGELFF.

V and J are TRBV27 and TRBJ2-7; TRBD1 agrees at 8 bases. This CDR3 is 12 amino acids long. With 8 bases clipped from V and 4 bases from J, the junction kept 4 bases outside the gene matches. Germline CDR1 is MNHEY and CDR2 is SMNVEV (reference sequence). This CDR3 is CASGDRQYEQYF. CDR3 DNA: TGTGCCAGCGGGGACAGGCAATACGAGCAGTACTTC.

The table lists this clone with a few counts. The chain links TRBV28 to TRBJ2-1; tentative D call: TRBD1 (6 bases). In germline, CDR1 is MDHEN, CDR2 SYDVKM. The CDR3 is 15 amino acids. Trimming removed 4 bases at V and 3 bases at J, with 13 bases between. The CDR3 DNA reads as TGTGCCAGCAGTTCTCCGGGACACGACTACAATGAGCAGTTCTTC. Protein sequence: CASSSPGHDYNEQFF.

V and J are TRBV20-1 and TRBJ1-4, with D unclear. The CDR3 totals 11 residues. V lost 3 bases to trimming and J lost 10 bases, with 9 bases between them. CDR1 and CDR2 from the germline V gene are DFQATT and SNEGSKA (reference sequence). This chain's CDR3 is CSARVIGKLFF. The DNA of the CDR3 is TGCAGTGCTAGGGTCATCGGAAAACTGTTTTTT.

This chain connects TRBV6-1 to TRBJ2-7; tentative D call: TRBD1 (6 bases). V was trimmed by 6 bases and J by 1 base, leaving 13 bases between them. Germline V gives CDR1 MNHNS, CDR2 SASEGT. This CDR3 region has 14 residues. This CDR3 reads CASRTGLVSYEQYF. CDR3 sequence (DNA): TGTGCCAGCAGGACAGGCCTGGTATCCTACGAGCAGTACTTC.

The chain is built from TRBV27 and TRBJ1-2; D might be TRBD1 (5 bases). CDR1 MNHEY and CDR2 SMNVEV come from the germline V gene (reference sequence). The CDR3 totals 14 residues. Trimming removed 4 bases at V and 5 bases at J, with 14 bases between. CDR3 loop: CASSSGQGLYGYTF. Written as DNA, the CDR3 is TGTGCCAGCAGTTCCGGACAAGGCCTATATGGCTACACCTTC.

J is TRBJ2-4 and V is TRBV7-8, with 10 bases that match TRBD2. The CDR3 length is 14 residues. The ends lost 2 bases at V and 6 bases at J; junction bases unmatched: 1. The germline gives CDR1 SGHVS, CDR2 FQNEAQ. The DNA of the CDR3 is TGTGCCAGCAGCTTAAGCGGGAGGGCAAACATTCAGTACTTC. Amino acids: CASSLSGRANIQYF.

J is TRBJ2-3 and V is TRBV30, with 7 bases identical to TRBD1. Germline CDR1 reads GTSNPN; CDR2 reads SVGIG (reference sequence). Trimming cost V 2 bases and J 1 base; bases outside gene matches: 9. The CDR3 runs 16 residues. For the CDR3, the DNA is TGTGCCTGGAGTCCGGTAGACAGGGTTGGCACAGATACGCAGTATTTT. Protein product: CAWSPVDRVGTDTQYF.

This clone occurred a few times. The CDR3 here is CASSLVYTSGAYNEQFF. The CDR3 coding sequence is TGTGCCAGCAGCTTAGTCTACACTAGCGGGGCCTACAATGAGCAGTTCTTC. This chain connects TRBV7-9 to TRBJ2-1, with TRBD2 matching over 10 bases. The CDR3 contains 17 residues. Germline lookup yields CDR1 SEHNR and CDR2 FQNEAQ (reference sequence). V was clipped by 1 base and J by 2 bases; unmatched bases: 5.

The chain recombines TRBV5-1 with TRBJ2-3, with D hard to call. V was clipped by 0 bases and J by 0 bases, with 5 bases between them. The CDR3 runs 14 residues. Germline loops: CDR1 SGHRS, CDR2 YFSETQ. Written as DNA, the CDR3 is TGCGCCAGCAGCTTGGGGAGAAGCACAGATACGCAGTATTTT. Translating it yields CASSLGRSTDTQYF.

The rearrangement links TRBV6-1 to TRBJ2-3; D possibly corresponds to TRBD2 (5 bases). The CDR3 consists of 12 residues. Germline CDR1 reads MNHNS; CDR2 reads SASEGT. V was trimmed by 10 bases and J by 0 bases, leaving 8 bases between them. The CDR3 sequence is CATRGSTDTQYF. The CDR3 DNA sequence: TGTGCCACCCGAGGGAGCACAGATACGCAGTATTTT.

V and J are TRBV5-1 and TRBJ1-2; D is undetermined. V lost 0 bases to trimming and J lost 5 bases, with 8 bases between them. The CDR3 runs to 13 residues. Looked up from germline, CDR1 is SGHRS and CDR2 is YFSETQ. CDR3 amino acids: CASSLGLPYGYTF. DNA of the CDR3: TGCGCCAGCAGCTTGGGGCTCCCTTATGGCTACACCTTC.

This chain connects TRBV5-4 to TRBJ2-2, with D perhaps TRBD1 (6 bases). Germline V gene data show CDR1 as SGHNT and CDR2 as YYREEE (reference sequence). The CDR3 is 15 amino acids. V was shortened by 0 bases and J by 2 bases, with 8 bases between the two germline ends. In nucleotides, the CDR3 is TGTGCCAGCAGCTTGGGGACAGCTAACACCGGGGAGCTGTTTTTT. Residues: CASSLGTANTGELFF.

The V and J genes are TRBV4-1 and TRBJ2-7, with 10 nucleotides matching TRBD2. This CDR3 comprises 14 residues. Germline values: CDR1 MGHRA, CDR2 YSYEKL. V lost 3 bases, J lost 5 bases, and 4 bases stayed unmatched. CDR3 residues: CASSQGLARDEQYF. Written as DNA, the CDR3 is TGCGCCAGCAGCCAGGGACTAGCGAGAGACGAGCAGTACTTC.

V and J are TRBV7-9 and TRBJ2-2; unclear D gene. This CDR3 spans 11 amino acids. Trimming stripped 6 bases from V and 6 bases from J, with 5 bases between. CDR1 SEHNR and CDR2 FQNEAQ come from the germline V gene (reference sequence). This CDR3 reads CASRLAGELFF. The CDR3 coding sequence is TGTGCCAGCAGGCTAGCCGGGGAGCTGTTTTTT.

The chain uses TRBV5-6 and TRBJ1-2; TRBD1 aligns across 7 bases. The germline gives CDR1 SGHDT, CDR2 YYEEEE. CDR3 length equals 15 residues. Trimming at V came to 0 bases and at J to 2 bases, leaving 4 bases not matched to a gene. The CDR3 protein is CASSLVGGRNYGYTF. The CDR3 nucleotides are TGTGCCAGCAGCTTGGTAGGGGGCAGGAACTATGGCTACACCTTC.

This clone was counted between two and nine times. The chain has TRBV5-6 and TRBJ1-2; D not resolved. Per germline, CDR1 SGHDT and CDR2 YYEEEE. Deletions cut 7 bases from V and 4 bases from J, with 11 bases between. CDR3 length equals 12 residues. This CDR3 is CASHSRFYGYTF. The CDR3 DNA sequence: TGTGCCAGCCATAGCCGATTCTATGGCTACACCTTC. Full variable domain (remainder filled in from reference TRBV5-6 and TRBJ1-2): DAGVTQSPTHLIKTRGQQVTLRCSPKSGHDTVSWYQQALGQGPQFIFQYYEEEERQRGNFPDRFSGHQFPNYSSELNVNALLLGDSALYLCASHSRFYGYTFGSGTRLTVV.

This clone showed up just a few times. The chain recombines TRBV30 with TRBJ2-7, with a tentative D call TRBD2 (7 bases). The CDR3 extends over 16 amino acids. Trimming left V 0 bases short and J 2 bases short, with 17 bases between. The V gene's germline CDR1 is GTSNPN and CDR2 SVGIG (reference sequence). The CDR3 sequence is CAWSVEWGLAAYEQYF. CDR3 coding DNA: TGTGCCTGGAGTGTAGAGTGGGGGCTAGCGGCCTACGAGCAGTACTTC.

This clone was counted a few times. The rearrangement joins TRBV9 to TRBJ1-5; 7 nucleotides match TRBD1. V shed 4 bases, J shed 1 base, and the junction held 11 bases outside the gene matches. This CDR3 has 17 amino acids. Germline V gene lookup returns CDR1 SGDLS and CDR2 YYNGEE. CDR3 in amino acids: CASSPGQGGRSNQPQHF. The CDR3 bases are TGTGCCAGCAGCCCAGGTCAGGGGGGCAGGAGCAATCAGCCCCAGCATTTT.

This clone has just a few counts. The genes are TRBV15 and TRBJ2-5; D gene uncertain. The assigned J gene may be wrong: the sequence end matches TRBJ2-7 better. Germline V gene sequence: CDR1 LNHNV, CDR2 YYDKDF (reference sequence). CDR3 length: 16 residues. This CDR3 is CATSRDTQVRSYEQYF. For the CDR3, the DNA is TGTGCCACCAGCAGAGATACTCAGGTTAGATCCTACGAGCAGTACTTC.

The chain joins TRBV18 to TRBJ2-1; 7 positions agree with TRBD2. This CDR3 comprises 14 residues. The V gene's germline CDR1 is KGHSH and CDR2 LQKENI. V shed 4 bases and J 7 bases; nucleotides not matched to a gene: 7. The CDR3 region is CASSRAGEGNEQFF. The CDR3 DNA reads TGTGCCAGCTCACGCGCGGGAGAAGGGAATGAGCAGTTCTTC.

The chain uses TRBV7-2 and TRBJ2-1; possible D gene TRBD1, 6 bases. CDR1 is SGHTA and CDR2 is FQGNSA in the germline V gene. V lost 5 bases to trimming and J lost 9 bases, with 14 bases between them. This CDR3 has 13 residues. CDR3 sequence: CASSVQGRGEQFF. In nucleotides, the CDR3 is TGTGCCAGCAGCGTACAGGGAAGGGGTGAGCAGTTCTTC.

V is TRBV7-3 and J is TRBJ2-1; TRBD1 is a possible D gene (6 bases). The V and J ends lost 0 bases and 3 bases respectively, with 6 bases between them. The CDR3 is made up of 14 amino acids. The germline V gene encodes CDR1 SGHTA and CDR2 FQGTGA. CDR3 residues: CASSLTGGYNEQFF. The CDR3 DNA reads as TGTGCCAGCAGCTTAACAGGGGGCTACAATGAGCAGTTCTTC.